This TCR beta chain was found in a study of shared clonotypes between healthy human individuals. A CD45RA-negative memory subset and a CD45RA+ naive subset were separated from the CD4+ cells. Authors' processing steps: With immunoSEQ giving junction-only sequences and no quality scores, filtering differed. TCRdb keeps only in-frame clones here, not all; method: immunoSEQ multiplex PCR. The V and J calls and clone size are taken from that table; D and trimming were inferred from the DNA. The sample lists 2 million to 2.5 million clones; nearly 97% were seen once. The CDR3 has 15 residues. V lost 2 bases and J 6 bases, leaving 16 bases between the germline ends. Germline V gene lookup returns CDR1 SEHNR and CDR2 FQNEAQ (reference sequence). Whole-study results and caveats: Larger estimated richness was generally recorded for naive subsets relative to memory subsets.

As for this clone: Its specificity is unknown.

Sequencing was performed on naive CD4+ T cells sorted from blood. Subset here: CD45RA+ positively selected. The clonotype comes from a man between 18 and 35 years old in good health. The genes are TRBV7-9 and TRBJ1-2; tentatively, D is TRBD1 (6 bases). CDR3 sequence: CASSLLPGARDGYTF. The CDR3 region has the DNA TGTGCCAGCAGCTTACTCCCGGGGGCGAGGGATGGCTACACCTTC.